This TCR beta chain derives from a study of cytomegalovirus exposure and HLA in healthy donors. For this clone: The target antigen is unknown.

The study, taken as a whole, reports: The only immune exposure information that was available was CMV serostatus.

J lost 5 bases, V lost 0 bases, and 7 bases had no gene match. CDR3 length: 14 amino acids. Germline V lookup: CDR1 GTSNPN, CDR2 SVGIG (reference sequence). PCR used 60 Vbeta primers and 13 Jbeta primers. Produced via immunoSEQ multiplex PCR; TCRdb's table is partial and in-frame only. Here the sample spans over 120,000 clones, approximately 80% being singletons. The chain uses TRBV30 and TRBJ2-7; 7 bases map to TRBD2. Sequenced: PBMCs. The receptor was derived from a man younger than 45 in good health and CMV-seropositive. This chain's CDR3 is CAWSVLRGRHEQYF. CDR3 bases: TGTGCCTGGAGTGTTCTGCGGGGGAGGCACGAGCAGTACTTC.